The 16 T cell receptor beta chains listed next were all sequenced from one sample in a study of shared clonotypes between healthy human individuals. Libraries were prepared by immunoSEQ multiplex PCR; TCRdb keeps only in-frame clonotypes and omits some of them. In the table there are 2 million to 2.5 million clones, roughly 91% of which are singletons. Positively selected for CCR7, the CD45RO-negative cells used as naive CD8 cells excluded terminally differentiated effector memory CD45RA+ cells. Input material: naive CD8+ T cells from PBMCs. Source of these receptors: a young man in good health. Some clones in this sample may be carry-over from other donors' samples.

The chain has TRBV28 and TRBJ2-3; 9 nucleotides line up with TRBD1. This CDR3 contains 21 residues. Germline-derived CDR1 and CDR2 are MDHEN and SYDVKM. With V trimmed by 4 bases and J by 6 bases, 26 bases remained unmatched. The CDR3 nucleotides read TGTGCCAGCAGTTCCCCGGGTAGGGTACAGGGGGCTAACCAGGAAATGGATACGCAGTATTTT. This sequence encodes CASSSPGRVQGANQEMDTQYF.

CDR3 DNA sequence: TGTGCCAGCAGCGCTAGCGGGTTTAGCACAGATACGCAGTATTTT. This translates into CASSASGFSTDTQYF. V gene TRBV7-3 combines with J gene TRBJ2-3; 8 bases fit TRBD2. With 5 bases clipped from V and 0 bases from J, the junction kept 4 bases outside the gene matches. Per the germline V gene, CDR1 is SGHTA and CDR2 is FQGTGA. The CDR3 loop spans 15 amino acids.

This chain uses TRBV4-1 with TRBJ2-7; TRBD1 aligns across 8 bases. The CDR3 has 13 amino acids. After removal of 4 bases from V and 5 bases from J, the junction contained 4 bases not matched to a gene. Germline-derived CDR1 and CDR2 are MGHRA and YSYEKL. The CDR3 sequence is CASSPTGVDEQYF. The CDR3, as DNA: TGCGCCAGCAGCCCGACAGGGGTTGACGAGCAGTACTTC.

The chain recombines TRBV7-8 with TRBJ2-7; D could derive from TRBD1 or TRBD2 (5 bases each). With 3 bases removed from V and 6 bases from J, the gap between germline ends came to 27 bases. Germline CDR1 reads SGHVS; CDR2 reads FQNEAQ. The CDR3 is 18 residues long. The CDR3 coding sequence is TGTGCCAGCAGCTTTGGGCCGGGACCAGCCGGAGGAACTCGCGAGCAGTACTTC. It codes for CASSFGPGPAGGTREQYF.

The J gene is TRBJ2-5, the V gene TRBV4-1; 9 positions match TRBD1. Trimming took 1 base from V and 5 from J; bases not matched to a gene: 14. The CDR3 length is 18 residues. CDR1 is MGHRA and CDR2 is YSYEKL in the germline V gene. The CDR3 sequence: CASSQAAGQGVGGETQYF. DNA of the CDR3: TGCGCCAGCAGCCAAGCCGCGGGACAGGGTGTTGGCGGGGAGACCCAGTACTTC.

This chain connects TRBV27 to TRBJ1-5; D is ambiguous. The CDR3 sequence is 12 residues long. CDR1 is MNHEY, CDR2 SMNVEV, per germline (reference sequence). Trimming cost V 3 bases and J 4 bases, with 4 bases left between them. CDR3 nucleotide sequence: TGTGCCAGCAGTTTCACGAATCAGCCCCAGCATTTT. This translates into CASSFTNQPQHF.

This clone was observed once. CDR3 DNA: TGTGCCAGCAGCTCGACCGGGACAGGGAGCTACGAGCAGTACTTC. It translates to CASSSTGTGSYEQYF. The chain joins TRBV7-6 to TRBJ2-7; 9 nucleotides line up with TRBD1. Germline CDR1 reads SGHVS; CDR2 reads FNYEAQ. The V segment lost 4 bases and the J segment 3 bases; nucleotides outside the gene matches: 7. This CDR3 spans 15 amino acids.

The chain uses TRBV11-2 and TRBJ2-3; perhaps TRBD2 as D (6 bases). V was cut by 3 bases and J by 0 bases, with 19 bases left in between. Germline CDR1 SGHAT, CDR2 FQNNGV. There are 18 residues in the CDR3. The CDR3 DNA sequence: TGTGCCAGCAGCTTGGATTGGGGGACTGTTACTAGCACAGATACGCAGTATTTT. It specifies CASSLDWGTVTSTDTQYF.

The chain is built from TRBV27 and TRBJ2-1, with D tentatively TRBD1 (5 bases). The germline V gene encodes CDR1 MNHEY and CDR2 SMNVEV (reference sequence). This CDR3 is built from 15 residues. Trimming removed 1 base from V and 2 bases from J, with 9 bases in between. CDR3 loop: CASSLFRAPYNEQFF. As DNA, the CDR3 is TGTGCCAGCAGTTTATTCAGGGCCCCCTACAATGAGCAGTTCTTC.

This clone was observed a few times. The chain couples TRBV28 to TRBJ2-7, with D maybe TRBD1 (6 bases). V was trimmed by 6 bases and J by 2 bases, leaving 20 bases between them. CDR3 length: 16 amino acids. From germline, CDR1 is MDHEN and CDR2 SYDVKM. The CDR3 nucleotides read TGTGCCAGCAGCCCCTCTACCCACAGGGTAACCTACGAGCAGTACTTC. Its translation is CASSPSTHRVTYEQYF.

V usage is TRBV15 and J usage is TRBJ1-3; tentative D call: TRBD1 (5 bases). Germline lookup yields CDR1 LNHNV and CDR2 YYDKDF (reference sequence). The CDR3 loop spans 15 amino acids. Deletions cut 5 bases from V and 4 bases from J, with 15 bases between. CDR3 nucleotide sequence: TGTGCCACCAGCCAACCGGGGACCCCAGGAAACACCATATATTTT. This sequence encodes CATSQPGTPGNTIYF.

CDR3 residues: CASGIGQGYNEQFF. The DNA for the CDR3 is TGTGCCAGCGGGATCGGACAGGGTTACAATGAGCAGTTCTTC. The rearrangement joins TRBV27 to TRBJ2-1, with 8 positions matching TRBD1. Germline values: CDR1 MNHEY, CDR2 SMNVEV (reference sequence). The CDR3 is 14 residues long. V was clipped by 8 bases and J by 4 bases; unmatched bases: 7.

The chain links TRBV7-6 to TRBJ1-2; D uncertain. The V and J ends lost 1 base and 0 bases respectively, with 9 bases between them. Looked up from germline, CDR1 is SGHVS and CDR2 is FNYEAQ. This CDR3 spans 15 amino acids. The CDR3 nucleotides are TGTGCCAGCAGCTTAGTCGACACCTCTAACTATGGCTACACCTTC. This codes for CASSLVDTSNYGYTF.

This clone was detected only a few times. DNA for the CDR3: TGTGCCAGCAGCGATGGTCGAAGGGTGGGGGAGCAGTACTTC. This codes for CASSDGRRVGEQYF. This rearrangement joins TRBV9 to TRBJ2-7; D is uncertain. V was pared by 3 bases and J by 7 bases, with 17 bases between. CDR1 is SGDLS, CDR2 YYNGEE, per germline. This CDR3 is built from 14 residues.

The chain carries TRBV27 and TRBJ2-7; either TRBD1 or TRBD2 may fit D (5 bases each). The CDR3 consists of 15 residues. Germline lookup yields CDR1 MNHEY and CDR2 SMNVEV (reference sequence). V lost 0 bases to trimming and J lost 6 bases, with 15 bases between them. The CDR3 coding sequence is TGTGCCAGCAGTTTATCGAGGGCAGGGTTGTCCGAGCAGTACTTC. Its protein is CASSLSRAGLSEQYF.

CDR3 loop: CASSQDGSGRSSYNEQFF. The CDR3, as DNA: TGCGCCAGCAGCCAAGATGGTAGCGGGAGGAGCTCCTACAATGAGCAGTTCTTC. This rearrangement joins TRBV4-3 to TRBJ2-1, with 10 bases identical to TRBD2. Looked up from germline, CDR1 is LGHNA and CDR2 is YSLEER. CDR3 length: 18 residues. V was clipped by 0 bases and J by 0 bases; unmatched bases: 5.